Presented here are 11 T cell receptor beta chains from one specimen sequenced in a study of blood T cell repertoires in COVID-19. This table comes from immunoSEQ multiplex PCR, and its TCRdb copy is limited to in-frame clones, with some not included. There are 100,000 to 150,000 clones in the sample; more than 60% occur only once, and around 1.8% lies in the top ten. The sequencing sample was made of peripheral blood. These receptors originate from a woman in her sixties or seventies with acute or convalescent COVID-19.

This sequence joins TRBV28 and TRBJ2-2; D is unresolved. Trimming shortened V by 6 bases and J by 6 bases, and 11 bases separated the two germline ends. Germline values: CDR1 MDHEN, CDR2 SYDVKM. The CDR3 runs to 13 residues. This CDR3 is CASSSYRSGELFF. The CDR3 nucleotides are TGTGCCAGCAGCTCTTACCGGTCCGGGGAGCTGTTTTTT.

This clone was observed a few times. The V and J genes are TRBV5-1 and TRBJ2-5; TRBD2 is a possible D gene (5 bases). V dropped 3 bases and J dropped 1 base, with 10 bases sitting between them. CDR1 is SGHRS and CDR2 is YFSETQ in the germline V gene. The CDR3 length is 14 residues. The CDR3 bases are TGCGCCAGCAGCTCGGGTGGACTCCAAGAGACCCAGTACTTC. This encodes CASSSGGLQETQYF. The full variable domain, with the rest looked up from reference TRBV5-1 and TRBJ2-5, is KAGVTQTPRYLIKTRGQQVTLSCSPISGHRSVSWYQQTPGQGLQFLFEYFSETQRNKGNFPGRFSGRQFSNSRSEMNVSTLELGDSALYLCASSSGGLQETQYFGPGTRLLVL.

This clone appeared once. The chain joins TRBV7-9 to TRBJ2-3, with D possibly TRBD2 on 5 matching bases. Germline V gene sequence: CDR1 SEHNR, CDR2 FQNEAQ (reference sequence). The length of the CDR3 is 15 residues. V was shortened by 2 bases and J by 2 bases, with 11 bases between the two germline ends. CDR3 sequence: CASSLSLAHTDTQYF. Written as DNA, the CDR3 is TGTGCCAGCAGCTTATCGCTAGCACACACAGATACGCAGTATTTT.

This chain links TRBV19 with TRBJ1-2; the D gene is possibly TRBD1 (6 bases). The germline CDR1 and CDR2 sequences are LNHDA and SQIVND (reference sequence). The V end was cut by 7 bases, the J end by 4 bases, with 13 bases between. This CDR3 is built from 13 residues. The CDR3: CASTPTGFYGYTF. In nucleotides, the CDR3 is TGTGCCAGTACCCCGACAGGCTTCTATGGCTACACCTTC. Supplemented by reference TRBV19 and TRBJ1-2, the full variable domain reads DGGITQSPKYLFRKEGQNVTLSCEQNLNHDAMYWYRQDPGQGLRLIYYSQIVNDFQKGDIAEGYSVSREKKESFPLTVTSAQKNPTAFYLCASTPTGFYGYTFGSGTRLTVV.

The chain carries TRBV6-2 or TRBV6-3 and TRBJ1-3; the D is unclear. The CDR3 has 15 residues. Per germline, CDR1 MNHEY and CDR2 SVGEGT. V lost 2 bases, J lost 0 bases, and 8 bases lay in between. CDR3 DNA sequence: TGTGCCAGCAGTTACGGCAGGCCCTCTGGAAACACCATATATTTT. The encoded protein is CASSYGRPSGNTIYF.

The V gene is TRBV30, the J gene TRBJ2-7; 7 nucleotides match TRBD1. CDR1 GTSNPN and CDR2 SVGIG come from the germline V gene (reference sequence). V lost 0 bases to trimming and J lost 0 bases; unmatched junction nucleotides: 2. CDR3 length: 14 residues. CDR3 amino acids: CAWSVSGGSYEQYF. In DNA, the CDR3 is TGTGCCTGGAGTGTATCAGGGGGCTCCTACGAGCAGTACTTC.

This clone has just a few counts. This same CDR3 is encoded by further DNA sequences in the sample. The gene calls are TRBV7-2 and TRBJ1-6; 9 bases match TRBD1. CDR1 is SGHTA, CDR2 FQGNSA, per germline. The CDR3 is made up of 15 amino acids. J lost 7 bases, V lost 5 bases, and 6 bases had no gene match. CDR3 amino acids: CASSQNGQGNSPLHF. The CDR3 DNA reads TGTGCCAGCAGCCAAAATGGACAGGGGAATTCACCCCTCCACTTT.

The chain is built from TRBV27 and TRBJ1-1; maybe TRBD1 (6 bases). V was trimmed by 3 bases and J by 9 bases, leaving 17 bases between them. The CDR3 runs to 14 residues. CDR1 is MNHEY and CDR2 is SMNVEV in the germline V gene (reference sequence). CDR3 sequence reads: CASSFREGGSKAFF. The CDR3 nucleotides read TGTGCCAGCAGTTTTAGGGAGGGGGGATCGAAAGCTTTCTTT.

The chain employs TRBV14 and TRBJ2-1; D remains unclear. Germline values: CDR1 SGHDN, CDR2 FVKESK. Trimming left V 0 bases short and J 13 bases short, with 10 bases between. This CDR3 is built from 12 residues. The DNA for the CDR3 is TGTGCCAGCAGCCAAGATAGCCCGAGACAGTTCTTC. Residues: CASSQDSPRQFF.

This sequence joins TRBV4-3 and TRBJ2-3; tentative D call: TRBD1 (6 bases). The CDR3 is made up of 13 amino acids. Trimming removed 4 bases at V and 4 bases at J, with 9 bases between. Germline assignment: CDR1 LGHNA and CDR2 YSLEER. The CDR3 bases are TGCGCCAGCAGCCGGGGGCCCGCAGATACGCAGTATTTT. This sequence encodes CASSRGPADTQYF.

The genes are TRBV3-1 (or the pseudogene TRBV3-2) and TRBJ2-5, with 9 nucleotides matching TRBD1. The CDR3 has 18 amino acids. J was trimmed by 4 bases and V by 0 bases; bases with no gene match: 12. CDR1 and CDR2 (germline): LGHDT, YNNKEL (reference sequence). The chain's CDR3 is CASSQDESGTGLSETQYF. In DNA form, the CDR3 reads TGTGCCAGCAGCCAAGACGAATCCGGGACAGGGCTTTCAGAGACCCAGTACTTC.